Included here is one T cell receptor (beta chain) sequence, with context. As yet, its antigen is unknown. These data originate in a study of T cell repertoires in cytomegalovirus infection. Looking at the study overall: Carrying CMV and the relevant HLA type showed in public TCR beta signatures.

Overall study results and limits: Individuals carrying CMV plus the relevant HLA were identified by cumulative frequency of public TCR beta families. CMV-specific HLA-C-restricted TCR beta clonotypes dominated the ex vivo response.

One entry per CDR3 protein results from TCRdb running MiXCR on the reads. The top ten clones hold around 2.6% of a sample with roughly 760,000 distinct CDR3 sequences, under 40% of them seen once. The receptor was derived from a human donor in good health (CMV status not recorded). Some clones in this sample may be carry-over from other donors' samples. The material sequenced was PBMCs.

Here the CDR3 reads CASSPGTPIYEQYF. In DNA, the CDR3 is TGTGCCAGCAGTCCCGGGACACCAATCTACGAGCAGTACTTC. This chain links TRBV28 with TRBJ2-7; tentative D call: TRBD1 (6 bases). This CDR3 region has 14 residues. With 5 bases removed from V and 3 bases from J, the gap between germline ends came to 14 bases. Germline V lookup: CDR1 MDHEN, CDR2 SYDVKM.